The T cell receptor beta chain under discussion was sequenced for a study of T cells in Graves' hyperthyroidism and ophthalmopathy. Whole-study results and caveats: The blood repertoire included most of the expanded thyroid clonotypes above 0.001. A 13 V-J signature model discriminated ophthalmopathy versus stable hyperthyroidism.

CDR1 and CDR2 from the germline V gene are KGHDR and SFDVKD. The CDR3 sequence is 14 residues long. V lost 4 bases and J lost 4, with 12 bases in between. What was amplified from RNA transcripts were TCR beta CDR3 regions. In the first-round RT-PCR of the TCR CDR3, the HTBI primer set was used. MiXCR, applied by TCRdb to the multiplex PCR reads, yields one record per CDR3 protein. The sample lists about 560,000 distinct CDR3 sequences; 12% to 15% were seen once. Cells are PBMCs isolated from about 10 ml of fresh blood. This clonotype was seen many times. As yet, its antigen is unknown. The sample consisted of blood. V and J are TRBV24-1 and TRBJ1-1; tentatively, D is TRBD1 (6 bases). This receptor was identified in a woman aged 40-49 years with Graves' hyperthyroidism. Written as DNA, the CDR3 is TGTGCCACCAGTGACGCCAGGGGAGGCACTGAAGCTTTCTTT. The encoded protein is CATSDARGGTEAFF.